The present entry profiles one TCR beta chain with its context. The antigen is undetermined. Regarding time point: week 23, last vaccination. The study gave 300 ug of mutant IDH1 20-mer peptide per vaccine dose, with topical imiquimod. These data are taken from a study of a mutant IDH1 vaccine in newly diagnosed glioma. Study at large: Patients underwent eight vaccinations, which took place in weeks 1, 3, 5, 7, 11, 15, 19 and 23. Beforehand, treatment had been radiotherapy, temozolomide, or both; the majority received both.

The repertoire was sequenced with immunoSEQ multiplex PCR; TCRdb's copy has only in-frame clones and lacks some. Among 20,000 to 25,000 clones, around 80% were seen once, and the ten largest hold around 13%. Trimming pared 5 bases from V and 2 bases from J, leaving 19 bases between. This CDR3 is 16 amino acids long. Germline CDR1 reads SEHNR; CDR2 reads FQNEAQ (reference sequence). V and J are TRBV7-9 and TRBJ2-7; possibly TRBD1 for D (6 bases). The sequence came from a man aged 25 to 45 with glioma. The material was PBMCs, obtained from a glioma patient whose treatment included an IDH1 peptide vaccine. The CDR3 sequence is CASSPEQGQGPYEQYF. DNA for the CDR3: TGTGCCAGCAGCCCGGAACAGGGCCAGGGCCCCTACGAGCAGTACTTC.